The following is a TCR beta chain sequence with its context. What it binds is not known. Germline V gives CDR1 WSHSY, CDR2 SAAADI. The CDR3 has 13 residues. V lost 3 bases to trimming and J lost 4 bases, with 8 bases between them. The repertoire was sequenced with immunoSEQ multiplex PCR; TCRdb's copy has only in-frame clones and lacks some. Here the sample spans about 14,000 clones, 70% to 80% being singletons. This entry comes from a study of tumor-infiltrating lymphocytes in localized non-small cell lung cancer. Looking at the study overall: Patients included smokers and never-smokers with various histologies, some sampled after neoadjuvant chemotherapy. Study results and caveats: Immunotypes IM1 and IM2 had similar TCR-derived T-cell fractions. Different pieces of the same tissue were used for each assay.

The sample consisted of lung tumor tissue. The chain has TRBV10-2 and TRBJ2-3, with a weak D call TRBD2 (6 bases). The receptor's source is a human donor with non-small cell lung cancer. CDR3 sequence reads: CASSETGADTQYF. DNA for the CDR3: TGCGCCAGCAGTGAAACGGGGGCAGATACGCAGTATTTT.